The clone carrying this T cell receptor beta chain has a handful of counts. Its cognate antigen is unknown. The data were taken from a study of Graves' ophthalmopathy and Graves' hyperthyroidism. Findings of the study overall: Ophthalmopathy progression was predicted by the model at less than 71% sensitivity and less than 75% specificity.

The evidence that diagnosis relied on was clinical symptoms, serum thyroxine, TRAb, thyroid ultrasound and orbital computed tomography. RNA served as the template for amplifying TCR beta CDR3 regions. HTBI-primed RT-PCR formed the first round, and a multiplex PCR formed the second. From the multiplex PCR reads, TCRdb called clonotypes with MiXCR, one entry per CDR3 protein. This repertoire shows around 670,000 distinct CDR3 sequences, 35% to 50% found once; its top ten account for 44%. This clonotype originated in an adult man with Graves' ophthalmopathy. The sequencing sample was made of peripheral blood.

As DNA, the CDR3 is TGTGCCAGCAGTGAGCCAGGCACTGTGCAGACCCAGTACTTC. Translation gives CASSEPGTVQTQYF. The V and J genes are TRBV25-1 and TRBJ2-5; D is ambiguous. The CDR3 contains 14 residues. From germline, CDR1 is MGHDK and CDR2 SYGVNS. Trimming left V 3 bases short and J 6 bases short, with 14 bases between.